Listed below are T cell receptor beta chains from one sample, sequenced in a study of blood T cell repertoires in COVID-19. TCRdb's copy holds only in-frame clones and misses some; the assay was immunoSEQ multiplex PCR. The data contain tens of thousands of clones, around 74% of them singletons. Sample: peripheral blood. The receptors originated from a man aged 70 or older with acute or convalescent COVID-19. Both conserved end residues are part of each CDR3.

CASSQRDYGYTF,TRBJ1-2,TRBV4-2,12
CASSLGVNTEAFF,TRBJ1-1,TRBV6-6,13
CASNTGGTSYNSPLHF,TRBJ1-6,TRBV27,16
CASSHHKETQYF,TRBJ2-5,TRBV7-8,12
CASSLGTSGRYEQYF,TRBJ2-7,TRBV5-1,15
CASSRDRGGYTF,TRBJ1-2,TRBV7-9,12
CASSLGQREGETQYF,TRBJ2-5,TRBV5-1,15
CASSLLLGQGSSPLHF,TRBJ1-6,TRBV7-2,16
CASSTLAGITGELFF,TRBJ2-2,TRBV7-9,15
CAISGERGTNEKLFF,TRBJ1-4,TRBV10-3,15
CASSLDGRADTGELFF,TRBJ2-2,TRBV5-4,16
CAISEIQGNEKLFF,TRBJ1-4,TRBV10-3,14
CASSPRAGAGNEQFF,TRBJ2-1,TRBV27,15
CASSLGVSNTIYF,TRBJ1-3,TRBV12-3/TRBV12-4,13
CASSPWDFSSGANVLTF,TRBJ2-6,TRBV7-2,17